The source of this T cell receptor beta chain is a study of cytomegalovirus exposure and HLA in healthy donors. Study outcomes and limitations: Cytomegalovirus-associated TCR beta chains were listed, numbering 150 to 200. Previous analysis showed most TCR beta V segments were productive about 87% or about 30% of the time. Some highly shared sequence variants likely arose as a pipeline artifact. A missense variant in DCLRE1C was later tied to TCR beta V- and J-gene trimming.

With 60 Vbeta and 13 Jbeta primers, the PCR was carried out. Produced via immunoSEQ multiplex PCR; TCRdb's table is partial and in-frame only. Seen here are 150,000 to 250,000 clones, 82% observed once, and the top ten hold 0.08% to 0.1%. Germline CDR1 SGHAT, CDR2 FQDESV (reference sequence). CDR3 length equals 13 residues. The V and J ends lost 5 bases and 5 bases respectively, with 12 bases between them. A remark on this clone: Its antigen is not identified.

This TCR derives from a boy younger than 10 in good health and CMV-seronegative. The chain carries TRBV11-1 and TRBJ2-5; tentatively, D is TRBD2 (6 bases). Sequenced input: PBMCs. The CDR3, as DNA: TGTGCCAGCAGCCGGGGACTCGCTGAGACCCAGTACTTC. It codes for CASSRGLAETQYF.